The T cell receptor (beta chain) described here comes from a study of blood T cell repertoires in COVID-19. In germline, CDR1 is MNHEY, CDR2 SVGAGI. The CDR3 is 14 amino acids. J lost 5 bases, V lost 4 bases, and 3 bases had no gene match. The data were produced by immunoSEQ multiplex PCR, yet TCRdb's version contains in-frame clones alone and is incomplete. The data show approximately 160,000 clones, about 81% seen once. Sequencing input: peripheral blood. V usage is TRBV6-5 and J usage is TRBJ2-5; 11 bases match TRBD1. The receptor's source is a human donor in a cohort sampled during active COVID-19. CDR3 nucleotide sequence: TGTGCCAGCAGTTGGACAGGGGGCCTGGAGACCCAGTACTTC. Translated: CASSWTGGLETQYF.